Listed below are T cell receptor beta chains from one sample, sequenced in a study of early T cells in non-severe SARS-CoV-2 infection. TCRdb processed the 5' RACE reads anew with MiXCR; each CDR3 protein has one entry. The sample has 50,000 to 75,000 distinct CDR3 sequences, around 12% seen once; the top ten hold 0.95% to 1.5%. The specimen was whole blood, collected at baseline. The receptor set was obtained from an adult who was a healthcare worker with PCR-confirmed SARS-CoV-2 infection or an uninfected control (not recorded which). The donor label of this sample is uncertain. Both conserved end residues are part of each CDR3. Fields, in order: J gene, V gene, clone size, D gene, CDR3 DNA, CDR3 protein. The D gene is left open where the match is weak. Part of the rows lack a size; the others show once, few, many or a class for expanded clones.

j_gene: TRBJ2-4; v_gene: TRBV20-1; abundance: few; d_gene: NA; CDR3nt: TGCAGTGCTAAACCGTCAGGGCGGGCCAAAAACATTCAGTACTTC; CDR3aa: CSAKPSGRAKNIQYF
j_gene: TRBJ1-1; v_gene: TRBV11-2; abundance: few; d_gene: TRBD1; CDR3nt: TGTGCCAGCAGCCCACGACAGGGCAGCACTGAAGCTTTCTTT; CDR3aa: CASSPRQGSTEAFF
j_gene: TRBJ2-6; v_gene: TRBV12-3/TRBV12-4; abundance: few; d_gene: NA; CDR3nt: TGTGCCAGCAGTTCACTTAAGGGGCAGGCTATCTCTGGGGCCAACGTCCTGACTTTC; CDR3aa: CASSSLKGQAISGANVLTF
j_gene: TRBJ1-1; v_gene: TRBV12-5; abundance: few; d_gene: NA; CDR3nt: TGTGCTAGTGAGGGGACTGAAGCTTTCTTT; CDR3aa: CASEGTEAFF
j_gene: TRBJ2-5; v_gene: TRBV5-1; abundance: once; d_gene: NA; CDR3nt: TGCGCCAGCAGCTTGCGCGGGCCAGGGGAAGAGACCCAGTACTTC; CDR3aa: CASSLRGPGEETQYF
j_gene: TRBJ1-3; v_gene: TRBV15; abundance: few; d_gene: TRBD1; CDR3nt: TGTGCCACCAGCAGAGATGTAGGGGGCAACTCTGGAAACACCATATATTTT; CDR3aa: CATSRDVGGNSGNTIYF
j_gene: TRBJ1-2; v_gene: TRBV20-1; abundance: few; d_gene: TRBD1; CDR3nt: TGCAGTGCTAGAGCCGGACAGGGGGGAAGCTATGGCTACACCTTC; CDR3aa: CSARAGQGGSYGYTF
j_gene: TRBJ2-1; v_gene: TRBV7-6; abundance: NA; d_gene: TRBD1; CDR3nt: TGTGCCAGCAGCTCACAGGGGGCGCCTAATGAGCAGTTCTTC; CDR3aa: CASSSQGAPNEQFF
j_gene: TRBJ1-4; v_gene: TRBV5-8; abundance: few; d_gene: TRBD1; CDR3nt: TGTGCCAGCGATGGGACAGGCCTTAATGAAAAACTGTTTTTT; CDR3aa: CASDGTGLNEKLFF
j_gene: TRBJ2-1; v_gene: TRBV9; abundance: many; d_gene: TRBD2; CDR3nt: TGTGCCAGCAGCGCCAGCGGGGGGGGCTACAATGAGCAGTTCTTC; CDR3aa: CASSASGGGYNEQFF
j_gene: TRBJ1-2; v_gene: TRBV20-1; abundance: few; d_gene: NA; CDR3nt: TGCAGTGCCCCGACGGTTAACTATGGCTACACCTTC; CDR3aa: CSAPTVNYGYTF
j_gene: TRBJ1-1; v_gene: TRBV7-9; abundance: NA; d_gene: NA; CDR3nt: TGTGCCAGCAGCTTAAGGGACTCACCGGGGACTGAAGCTTTCTTT; CDR3aa: CASSLRDSPGTEAFF
j_gene: TRBJ2-3; v_gene: TRBV6-5; abundance: few; d_gene: TRBD2; CDR3nt: TGTGCCAGCAGTCGGGGGGCAGATACGCAGTATTTT; CDR3aa: CASSRGADTQYF
j_gene: TRBJ2-5; v_gene: TRBV7-3; abundance: few; d_gene: TRBD2; CDR3nt: TGTGCCAGCAGCGCGCGACTAGCGGGGGGCCAAGAGACCCAGTACTTC; CDR3aa: CASSARLAGGQETQYF
j_gene: TRBJ1-2; v_gene: TRBV12-3/TRBV12-4; abundance: few; d_gene: TRBD1; CDR3nt: TGTGCCAGCAGTGGGGACAGGGACTATGGCTACACCTTC; CDR3aa: CASSGDRDYGYTF
j_gene: TRBJ2-1; v_gene: TRBV19; abundance: few; d_gene: TRBD2; CDR3nt: TGTGCCAGTAGTATCTTAGCGGGGGGGGACAATGAGCAGTTCTTC; CDR3aa: CASSILAGGDNEQFF
j_gene: TRBJ1-1; v_gene: TRBV7-3; abundance: many; d_gene: NA; CDR3nt: TGTGCCAGCAGCTTAGATCTGGTGAGGACTGAAGCTTTCTTT; CDR3aa: CASSLDLVRTEAFF
j_gene: TRBJ2-3; v_gene: TRBV13; abundance: few; d_gene: TRBD2; CDR3nt: TGTGCCAGCAGCCGCGTTAATAGCGGGGGTGGAACAGATACGCAGTATTTT; CDR3aa: CASSRVNSGGGTDTQYF
j_gene: TRBJ2-5; v_gene: TRBV6-5; abundance: many; d_gene: TRBD1; CDR3nt: TGTGCCAGCAGTTACTCGACAATTGGGACAGGGGGCTTCGAGACCCAGTACTTC; CDR3aa: CASSYSTIGTGGFETQYF
j_gene: TRBJ1-2; v_gene: TRBV5-1; abundance: few; d_gene: NA; CDR3nt: TGCGCCAGCAGCATTGGGACGGCCTATGGCTACACCTTC; CDR3aa: CASSIGTAYGYTF
j_gene: TRBJ2-5; v_gene: TRBV13; abundance: once; d_gene: TRBD2; CDR3nt: TGTGCCAGCAGCTTAGGGCGGGGGACCCAAGAGACCCAGTACTTC; CDR3aa: CASSLGRGTQETQYF
j_gene: TRBJ1-1; v_gene: TRBV21-1; abundance: NA; d_gene: NA; CDR3nt: TGTGCCAGCAGCAAAGCTACGGAGAACACTGAAGCTTTCTTT; CDR3aa: CASSKATENTEAFF
j_gene: TRBJ1-1; v_gene: TRBV29-1; abundance: few; d_gene: NA; CDR3nt: TGCAGCCAAACGGGGGGTTGGGGCACTGAAGCTTTCTTT; CDR3aa: CSQTGGWGTEAFF
j_gene: TRBJ1-2; v_gene: TRBV20-1; abundance: many; d_gene: NA; CDR3nt: TGCAGTGCTCGCTCCTCACCCGGGGATGGCTATGGCTACACCTTC; CDR3aa: CSARSSPGDGYGYTF
j_gene: TRBJ2-6; v_gene: TRBV4-2; abundance: NA; d_gene: NA; CDR3nt: TGTGCCAGCAGCCAAGGGGGAGTTACTGGGGCCAACGTCCTGACTTTC; CDR3aa: CASSQGGVTGANVLTF
j_gene: TRBJ1-2; v_gene: TRBV20-1; abundance: few; d_gene: NA; CDR3nt: TGCAGTGCTAGATCGGAGGATTATGGCTACACCTTC; CDR3aa: CSARSEDYGYTF
j_gene: TRBJ1-1; v_gene: TRBV28; abundance: NA; d_gene: NA; CDR3nt: TGTGCCAGCAGTCCCTCTGGTCAGCCCAACACTGAAGCTTTCTTT; CDR3aa: CASSPSGQPNTEAFF
j_gene: TRBJ1-2; v_gene: TRBV14; abundance: many; d_gene: NA; CDR3nt: TGTGCCAGCAGCCTGGACTGGTCCCATGGCTACACCTTC; CDR3aa: CASSLDWSHGYTF
j_gene: TRBJ2-1; v_gene: TRBV7-3; abundance: few; d_gene: NA; CDR3nt: TGTGCCAGCAGACGTGGGGGGAGCTCCTACAATGAGCAGTTCTTC; CDR3aa: CASRRGGSSYNEQFF
j_gene: TRBJ1-1; v_gene: TRBV12-3/TRBV12-4; abundance: NA; d_gene: NA; CDR3nt: TGTGCCAGCAGTTTAGCACGACTCGGCACTGAAGCTTTCTTT; CDR3aa: CASSLARLGTEAFF
j_gene: TRBJ1-1; v_gene: TRBV3-1; abundance: few; d_gene: NA; CDR3nt: TGTGCCAGCAGCCAATGGGGAACCGAAGCTTTCTTT; CDR3aa: CASSQWGTEAFF
j_gene: TRBJ2-3; v_gene: TRBV19; abundance: few; d_gene: NA; CDR3nt: TGTGCCAGTAATTACCCAGGGGAAGGCACAGATACGCAGTATTTT; CDR3aa: CASNYPGEGTDTQYF
j_gene: TRBJ1-5; v_gene: TRBV3-1; abundance: NA; d_gene: NA; CDR3nt: TGTGCCAGCAGCCAATCATTCGGGAATCAGCCCCAGCATTTT; CDR3aa: CASSQSFGNQPQHF
j_gene: TRBJ2-5; v_gene: TRBV18; abundance: NA; d_gene: TRBD1; CDR3nt: TGTGCCAGCTCACCGGAAGTCAGGGGGCGCGGTAGTGGCCAGTACTTC; CDR3aa: CASSPEVRGRGSGQYF
j_gene: TRBJ2-2; v_gene: TRBV3-1; abundance: NA; d_gene: NA; CDR3nt: TGTGCCAGCAGTCGCGACGCTGCTACCGGGGAGCTGTTTTTT; CDR3aa: CASSRDAATGELFF
j_gene: TRBJ2-1; v_gene: TRBV5-1; abundance: many; d_gene: TRBD2; CDR3nt: TGCGCCAGCAGCTTGGGATTTCGACTAGCGGGGGACCGGTCCTACAATGAGCAGTTCTTC; CDR3aa: CASSLGFRLAGDRSYNEQFF
j_gene: TRBJ2-1; v_gene: TRBV3-1; abundance: few; d_gene: NA; CDR3nt: TGTGCCAGCAGCCATAGACACGTCTCGGATGAGCAGTTCTTC; CDR3aa: CASSHRHVSDEQFF
j_gene: TRBJ2-5; v_gene: TRBV19; abundance: few; d_gene: TRBD2; CDR3nt: TGTGCCAGTAGTGCGCTGACGGGGGGTTTTCAAGAGACCCAGTACTTC; CDR3aa: CASSALTGGFQETQYF
j_gene: TRBJ1-2; v_gene: TRBV3-1; abundance: NA; d_gene: NA; CDR3nt: TGTGCCAGCAGCCAAGCGGGGGGGGCACCCCTCTATGGCTACACCTTC; CDR3aa: CASSQAGGAPLYGYTF
j_gene: TRBJ1-2; v_gene: TRBV11-2; abundance: few; d_gene: NA; CDR3nt: TGTGCCAGCAGCTTATATGCCAGGACCTATGGCTACACCTTC; CDR3aa: CASSLYARTYGYTF
j_gene: TRBJ1-2; v_gene: TRBV4-1; abundance: many; d_gene: NA; CDR3nt: TGCGCCAGCAGCCAAGATACGCTAAGGACAGTCTTTAGCGGCTATGGCTACACCTTC; CDR3aa: CASSQDTLRTVFSGYGYTF
j_gene: TRBJ1-2; v_gene: TRBV24-1; abundance: NA; d_gene: NA; CDR3nt: TGTGCCACCAGTGAAGTGTCGGAGAACTATGGCTACACCTTC; CDR3aa: CATSEVSENYGYTF
j_gene: TRBJ1-2; v_gene: TRBV7-9; abundance: few; d_gene: TRBD1; CDR3nt: TGTGCCAGCAGCCGGGACAGGGGTTTAGGCGGCTACACCTTC; CDR3aa: CASSRDRGLGGYTF
j_gene: TRBJ2-3; v_gene: TRBV9; abundance: NA; d_gene: NA; CDR3nt: TGTGCCAGCAGCGTATCTGGGTTAGACACAGATACGCAGTATTTT; CDR3aa: CASSVSGLDTDTQYF
j_gene: TRBJ1-1; v_gene: TRBV12-3/TRBV12-4; abundance: NA; d_gene: NA; CDR3nt: TGTGCCAGCAGTCCATCGACGGTGAACACTGAAGCTTTCTTT; CDR3aa: CASSPSTVNTEAFF
j_gene: TRBJ2-1; v_gene: TRBV10-2; abundance: NA; d_gene: TRBD2; CDR3nt: TGCGCCACCTTCCCTCGGGCGGGGGGGACGTACAATGAGCAGTTCTTC; CDR3aa: CATFPRAGGTYNEQFF
j_gene: TRBJ1-3; v_gene: TRBV11-2; abundance: medium-sized; d_gene: NA; CDR3nt: TGTGCCAGCAGCTTAGCGCCCCCCGACATCTCTGGAAACACCATATATTTT; CDR3aa: CASSLAPPDISGNTIYF